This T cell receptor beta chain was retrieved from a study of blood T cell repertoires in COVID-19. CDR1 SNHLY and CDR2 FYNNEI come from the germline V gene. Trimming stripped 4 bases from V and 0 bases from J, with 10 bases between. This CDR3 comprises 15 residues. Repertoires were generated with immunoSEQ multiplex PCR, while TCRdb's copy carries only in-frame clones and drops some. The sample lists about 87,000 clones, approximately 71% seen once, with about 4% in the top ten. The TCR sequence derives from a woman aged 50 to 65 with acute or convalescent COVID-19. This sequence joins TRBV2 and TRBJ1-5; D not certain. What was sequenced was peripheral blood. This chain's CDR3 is CASSVDNHSNQPQHF. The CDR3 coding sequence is TGTGCCAGCAGTGTCGACAACCATAGCAATCAGCCCCAGCATTTT.